The present entry profiles one T cell receptor beta chain with its context. No antigen is known for it. The data are from a study of T-cell memory formation after mild COVID-19. Study context: TCR clusters showed largely donor specificity.

After 5'RACE with constant-segment primers, TCR alpha and TCR beta cDNA libraries carrying sample barcodes and UMIs were obtained. MiXCR, applied by TCRdb to the 5' RACE reads, yields one record per CDR3 protein. Among 65,000 to 95,000 distinct CDR3 sequences, around 13% were seen once, and the ten largest hold 41%. The CDR3 totals 13 residues. V lost 5 bases, J lost 3 bases, and 3 bases stayed unmatched. Study-level findings and limits: Memory from before infection featured some responding clones, which suggests cross-reactive memory joined. Contracting CD8+ clones were enriched in EMRA, CD4+ mainly in CM and EM.

This sequence originates from a man in his late teens or twenties who had mild COVID-19 (a few samples of this study predate the infection). Cell type and time point are not known. Sequenced: PBMCs or a T cell subset sorted from them (not recorded which). V and J are TRBV12-3 or TRBV12-4 and TRBJ1-2, with TRBD1 identical over 7 bases. The CDR3 reads CASSGDSYYGYTF. The DNA for the CDR3 is TGTGCCAGCAGTGGGGACAGCTACTATGGCTACACCTTC.